Presented here are 22 T cell receptor beta chains from one specimen sequenced in a study of long-term antiretroviral therapy in people with HIV. Researchers ran immunoSEQ v3.0 at survey level. Data came from immunoSEQ multiplex PCR; TCRdb stores just in-frame clones and leaves some out. The sample holds roughly 29,000 clones, 75% to 85% seen once. The sample consisted of unsorted PBMCs, taken 0.3 years after starting antiretroviral therapy. These receptors all stem from a man aged 40-55 years with HIV.

The CDR3 nucleotides are TGTGCCAGCAGTGGACGACCGAACAGGGTGGGCCAGAATGAGCAGTTCTTC. Translated: CASSGRPNRVGQNEQFF. The gene calls are TRBV6-1 and TRBJ2-1; D possibly corresponds to TRBD1 (6 bases). The CDR3 sequence is 17 residues long. CDR1 and CDR2 (germline): MNHNS, SASEGT. Between the trimmed V and J ends, which lost 4 bases and 7 bases, there was a span of 23 bases.

The chain is built from TRBV5-1 and TRBJ2-5, with 9 nucleotides matching TRBD2. The CDR3 totals 16 residues. The trim removed 4 bases at V and 3 bases at J, leaving 10 bases unmatched. Germline V CDR1 and CDR2: SGHRS, YFSETQ. CDR3 loop: CASSPLGGGEEETQYF. The DNA of the CDR3 is TGCGCCAGCAGCCCCTTGGGCGGGGGGGAAGAAGAGACCCAGTACTTC.

The V and J genes are TRBV11-3 and TRBJ2-2; D not certain. The CDR3 has 13 amino acids. Germline CDR1 is SGHNT and CDR2 is YENEEA. With 3 bases removed from V and 3 bases from J, the gap between germline ends came to 5 bases. CDR3 protein: CASSFSYTGELFF. The CDR3 region has the DNA TGTGCCAGCAGCTTTTCCTACACCGGGGAGCTGTTTTTT.

The chain carries TRBV6-7 and TRBJ2-6, with D perhaps TRBD1 (6 bases). TRBV6-7 carries the ORF label, with uncertain function. The CDR3 totals 15 residues. V lost 4 bases to trimming and J lost 0 bases, with 7 bases between them. The CDR3 spells CASSLGHSGANVLTF. Here the CDR3 DNA reads TGTGCCAGCAGTTTGGGACACTCTGGGGCCAACGTCCTGACTTTC.

For the CDR3, the DNA is TGTGCCAGCAGTTTGGCAGGGGTCAGTTCGAACGAGCAGTTCTTC. This sequence encodes CASSLAGVSSNEQFF. This chain connects TRBV27 to TRBJ2-1; weak D call: TRBD1 (6 bases). Germline V gives CDR1 MNHEY, CDR2 SMNVEV (reference sequence). V was pared by 3 bases and J by 10 bases, with 19 bases between. This CDR3 region has 15 residues.

The rearrangement uses TRBV28 and TRBJ2-5, with TRBD1 matching 8 bases. CDR1 and CDR2 from the germline V gene are MDHEN and SYDVKM. The ends lost 4 bases at V and 7 bases at J; junction bases unmatched: 8. The CDR3 is made up of 14 amino acids. The CDR3 sequence: CASSSQDRAGTQYF. In nucleotides, the CDR3 is TGTGCCAGCAGTTCTCAGGACAGGGCTGGGACCCAGTACTTC. Drawing the rest from reference TRBV28 and TRBJ2-5, the complete variable domain is DVKVTQSSRYLVKRTGEKVFLECVQDMDHENMFWYRQDPGLGLRLIYFSYDVKMKEKGDIPEGYSVSREKKERFSLILESASTNQTSMYLCASSSQDRAGTQYFGPGTRLLVL.

A few counts support this clone. This CDR3 is CASSLDQGEQYF. For the CDR3, the DNA is TGCGCCAGCAGCTTGGACCAAGGCGAGCAGTACTTC. The chain recombines TRBV5-1 with TRBJ2-7; D gene ambiguous. The V end lost 0 bases, the J end lost 6 bases, and 7 bases lay between the germline ends. The CDR3 contains 12 residues. Germline V CDR1 and CDR2: SGHRS, YFSETQ.

The chain recombines TRBV19 with TRBJ2-6; 8 bases agree with TRBD1. V lost 3 bases and J lost 2; bases outside the gene matches: 6. The CDR3 contains 17 residues. CDR1 is LNHDA and CDR2 is SQIVND in the germline V gene (reference sequence). The CDR3 loop reads CASSISRGLAGANVLTF. CDR3 coding DNA: TGTGCCAGTAGTATTAGCAGGGGGCTGGCTGGGGCCAACGTCCTGACTTTC.

The V gene is TRBV28, the J gene TRBJ1-2; TRBD1 aligns across 7 bases. Per germline, CDR1 MDHEN and CDR2 SYDVKM. CDR3 length: 13 amino acids. Trimming at V came to 6 bases and at J to 7 bases, leaving 8 bases not matched to a gene. The CDR3 region is CASRPTGAGGYTF. CDR3 DNA: TGTGCCAGCAGACCTACAGGGGCGGGTGGCTACACCTTC.

The chain combines TRBV13 with TRBJ1-1; D call uncertain. Trimming left V 3 bases short and J 1 base short, with 3 bases between. CDR3 size: 12 residues. CDR1 is PRHDT, CDR2 FYEKMQ, per germline (reference sequence). CDR3 sequence: CASSFGNTEAFF. The DNA of the CDR3 is TGTGCCAGCAGCTTCGGGAACACTGAAGCTTTCTTT.

CDR3 DNA: TGCGCCAGCAGCCAAGATCAGGACAGTTTCAATACGCAGTATTTT. Translating gives CASSQDQDSFNTQYF. The gene calls are TRBV4-3 and TRBJ2-3; tentatively, D is TRBD1 (6 bases). The V end was cut by 0 bases, the J end by 7 bases, with 14 bases between. CDR3 length: 15 amino acids. Germline V gene sequence: CDR1 LGHNA, CDR2 YSLEER.

V and J are TRBV11-2 and TRBJ2-3, with 9 bases lining up with TRBD1. CDR1 and CDR2 from the germline V gene are SGHAT and FQNNGV. The J segment lost 6 bases and the V segment lost 1 base, leaving 5 bases of the junction unmatched. CDR3 size: 15 residues. The CDR3: CASSLGTGDFDTQYF. In nucleotides, the CDR3 is TGTGCCAGCAGCTTAGGGACAGGGGACTTTGATACGCAGTATTTT.

This chain connects TRBV9 to TRBJ2-3; the D gene is possibly TRBD2 (6 bases). The CDR3 is 14 residues long. V lost 3 bases, J lost 5 bases, and 13 bases lay in between. The germline V gene encodes CDR1 SGDLS and CDR2 YYNGEE. The CDR3 spells CASSGGDWGDTQYF. In nucleotides, the CDR3 is TGTGCCAGCAGCGGGGGGGACTGGGGAGATACGCAGTATTTT.

This chain links TRBV19 with TRBJ2-2, with 13 bases matching TRBD2. The V gene's germline CDR1 is LNHDA and CDR2 SQIVND (reference sequence). The length of the CDR3 is 16 residues. V gave up 4 bases and J gave up 8 bases; unmatched junction bases: 7. CDR3 sequence (DNA): TGTGCCAGTAGTAGACTAGCGGGAGGACCTGAAGGGGAGCTGTTTTTT. It translates to CASSRLAGGPEGELFF.

CDR3 sequence reads: CASSPGQGYTEAFF. DNA for the CDR3: TGTGCCAGCAGCCCCGGACAGGGGTACACTGAAGCTTTCTTT. The chain is built from TRBV5-6 and TRBJ1-1, with TRBD1 matching 9 bases. The V segment lost 4 bases and the J segment 3 bases; nucleotides outside the gene matches: 4. This CDR3 contains 14 residues. Germline CDR1 reads SGHDT; CDR2 reads YYEEEE.

The chain joins TRBV7-2 to TRBJ2-6; D gene ambiguous. Germline loops: CDR1 SGHTA, CDR2 FQGNSA. V lost 4 bases, J lost 3 bases, and 10 bases lay in between. The CDR3 length is 15 residues. The CDR3 DNA reads as TGTGCCAGCAGCTCCGCCCTCCGTGGGGCCAACGTCCTGACTTTC. Translating it yields CASSSALRGANVLTF.

This clone is a singleton in its sample. The chain links TRBV4-3 to TRBJ1-2; TRBD1 matches at 10 bases. The CDR3 has 20 amino acids. Germline values: CDR1 LGHNA, CDR2 YSLEER. Trimming removed 1 base from V and 2 bases from J; junction bases left unmatched: 16. For the CDR3, the DNA is TGCGCCAGCAGCCAAGCTTACCACCGGGACAGGGGTATGAGGAACTATGGCTACACCTTC. This sequence encodes CASSQAYHRDRGMRNYGYTF.

The chain uses TRBV4-3 and TRBJ1-2; 8 positions agree with TRBD1. CDR1 is LGHNA, CDR2 YSLEER, per germline. The V segment lost 4 bases and the J segment 7 bases; nucleotides outside the gene matches: 8. CDR3 length: 14 amino acids. The CDR3 reads CASSPTTGGSGYTF. Written as DNA, the CDR3 is TGCGCCAGCAGCCCAACAACAGGGGGGAGTGGCTACACCTTC.

The chain employs TRBV4-3 and TRBJ1-3; 8 nucleotides match TRBD1. V was pared by 0 bases and J by 6 bases, with 13 bases of the junction left unmatched. There are 18 residues in the CDR3. Germline V gene lookup returns CDR1 LGHNA and CDR2 YSLEER. CDR3 DNA sequence: TGCGCCAGCAGCCAAGATTATTTTTATTTGACAGGGGAAAACACCATATATTTT. Translating it yields CASSQDYFYLTGENTIYF.

The V call is TRBV7-8, the J call TRBJ2-3; 7 nucleotides match TRBD1. Unmatched junction bases numbered 2, after V lost 2 bases and J lost 9 bases. CDR3 length equals 12 residues. Germline lookup yields CDR1 SGHVS and CDR2 FQNEAQ. CDR3 nucleotide sequence: TGTGCCAGCAGCTTAATGGGACAGACGCAGTATTTT. Amino acids: CASSLMGQTQYF.

This chain links TRBV7-6 with TRBJ2-2; 10 positions agree with TRBD2. This CDR3 region has 16 residues. J was trimmed by 6 bases and V by 5 bases; bases with no gene match: 9. The germline V gene has CDR1 SGHVS and CDR2 FNYEAQ. Here the CDR3 DNA reads TGTGCCAGCAGCCATAGCGGGAGGAATGCAGCCGGGGAGCTGTTTTTT. It encodes CASSHSGRNAAGELFF.

V gene TRBV7-2 combines with J gene TRBJ2-1; TRBD2 agrees at 14 bases. This CDR3 comprises 19 residues. Trimming cost V 0 bases and J 1 base; bases outside gene matches: 5. The germline gives CDR1 SGHTA, CDR2 FQGNSA. CDR3 DNA sequence: TGTGCCAGCAGCTTAGCGGGGGGACTAGCGGGGGAATCCTACAATGAGCAGTTCTTC. This gives the protein CASSLAGGLAGESYNEQFF.